A selection of T cell receptor beta chains follows, all from one sample in a study of blood T cells in healthy people across ages. Via MiXCR, TCRdb re-called the 5' RACE reads, giving one row per CDR3 protein. The data show hundreds of thousands of distinct CDR3 sequences, roughly 43% seen once. The material sequenced was blood. The receptors originated from a woman aged 55-70 years in good health. CDR3s include the opening cysteine and the closing phenylalanine or tryptophan. A D gene is named only where the DNA matches it firmly. Part of the rows lack a size; the others show once, few, many or a class for expanded clones.

cdr3_aa,cdr3_nt,d_call,clone_size,j_call,v_call
CASSLFRGLAGGDTQYF,TGTGCCAGCAGCTTATTCAGGGGACTAGCGGGAGGAGATACGCAGTATTTT,TRBD2,NA,TRBJ2-3,TRBV11-3
CASRPRTGGRADELFF,TGTGCCAGCAGACCCCGCACAGGGGGTAGGGCAGATGAGCTGTTCTTC,TRBD1,NA,TRBJ2-1,TRBV6-5
CAISEAYEQYF,TGTGCCATCAGTGAAGCCTACGAGCAGTACTTC,NA,many,TRBJ2-7,TRBV10-3
CASSQDLAGADTQYF,TGTGCCAGCAGCCAAGATCTAGCGGGAGCAGATACGCAGTATTTT,TRBD2,NA,TRBJ2-3,TRBV3-1
CASSPRGTSESNEQFF,TGTGCCAGCAGCCCGCGCGGGACTAGCGAGAGTAATGAGCAGTTCTTC,TRBD2,NA,TRBJ2-1,TRBV11-3
CSAPRTDRNGYTF,TGCAGCGCTCCTCGGACAGATCGAAATGGCTACACCTTC,NA,NA,TRBJ1-2,TRBV29-1
CASSLLTDTEAFF,TGTGCCAGCAGCTTATTGACAGACACTGAAGCTTTCTTT,NA,NA,TRBJ1-1,TRBV7-9
CASSFGNEQYF,TGTGCCAGCAGTTTCGGGAACGAGCAGTACTTC,NA,many,TRBJ2-7,TRBV28
CASSLPGTQETQYF,TGTGCCAGCAGTCTTCCTGGCACTCAAGAGACCCAGTACTTC,NA,NA,TRBJ2-5,TRBV7-9
CAISGTAIYEQYF,TGTGCCATCTCCGGGACAGCCATCTACGAGCAGTACTTC,TRBD1,once,TRBJ2-7,TRBV10-3
CASSQVALAGDTQYF,TGTGCCAGCAGCCAAGTTGCGCTAGCGGGAGATACGCAGTATTTT,TRBD2,NA,TRBJ2-3,TRBV3-1
CASSTHLTDGYTF,TGTGCCAGCAGTACCCACCTTACCGACGGCTACACCTTC,NA,few,TRBJ1-2,TRBV6-1
CASSPGAYSLQETQYF,TGTGCCAGCAGCCCCGGGGCGTACAGCTTGCAAGAGACCCAGTACTTC,NA,NA,TRBJ2-5,TRBV11-2